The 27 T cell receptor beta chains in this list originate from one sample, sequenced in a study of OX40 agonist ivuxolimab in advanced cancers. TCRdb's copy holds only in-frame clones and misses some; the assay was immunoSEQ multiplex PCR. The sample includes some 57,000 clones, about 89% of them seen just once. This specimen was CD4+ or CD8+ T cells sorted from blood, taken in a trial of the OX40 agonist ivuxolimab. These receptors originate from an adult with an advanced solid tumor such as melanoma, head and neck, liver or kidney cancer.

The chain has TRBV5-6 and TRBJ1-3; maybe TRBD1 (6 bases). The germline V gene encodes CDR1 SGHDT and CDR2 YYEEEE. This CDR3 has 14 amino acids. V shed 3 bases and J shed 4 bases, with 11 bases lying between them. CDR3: CASSYPGQGNTIYF. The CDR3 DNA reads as TGTGCCAGCAGCTACCCAGGACAGGGAAACACCATATATTTT.

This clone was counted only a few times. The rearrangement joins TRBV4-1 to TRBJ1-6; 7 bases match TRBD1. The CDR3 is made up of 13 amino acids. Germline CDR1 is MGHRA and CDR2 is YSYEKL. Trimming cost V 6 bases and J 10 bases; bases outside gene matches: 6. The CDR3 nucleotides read TGCGCCAGCAGTCCCCAGGGGGACTCACCCCTCCACTTT. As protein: CASSPQGDSPLHF.

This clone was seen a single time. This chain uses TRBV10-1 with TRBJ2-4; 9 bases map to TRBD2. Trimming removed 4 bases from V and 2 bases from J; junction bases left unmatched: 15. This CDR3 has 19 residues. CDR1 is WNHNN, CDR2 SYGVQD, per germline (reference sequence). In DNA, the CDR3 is TGCGCCAGCAGTGGGGTTGGAAGCGGGAGGTGGGGGTCCAAAAACATTCAGTACTTC. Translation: CASSGVGSGRWGSKNIQYF.

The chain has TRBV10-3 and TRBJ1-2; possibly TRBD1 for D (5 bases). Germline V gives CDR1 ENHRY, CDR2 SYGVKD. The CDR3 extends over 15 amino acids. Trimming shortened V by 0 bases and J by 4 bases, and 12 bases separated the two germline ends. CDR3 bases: TGTGCCATCAGTGAGTCGGCGGGGGACGGCTATGGCTACACCTTC. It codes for CAISESAGDGYGYTF.

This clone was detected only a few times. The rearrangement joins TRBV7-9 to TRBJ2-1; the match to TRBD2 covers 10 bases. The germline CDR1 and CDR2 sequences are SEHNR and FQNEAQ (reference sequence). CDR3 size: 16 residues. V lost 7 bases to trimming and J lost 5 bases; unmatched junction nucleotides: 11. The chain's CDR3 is CASTKPGLARHNEQFF. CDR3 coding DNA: TGTGCCAGCACCAAACCGGGACTAGCGAGACACAATGAGCAGTTCTTC. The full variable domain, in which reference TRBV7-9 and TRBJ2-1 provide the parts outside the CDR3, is DTGVSQNPRHKITKRGQNVTFRCDPISEHNRLYWYRQTLGQGPEFLTYFQNEAQLEKSRLLSDRFSAERPKGSFSTLEIQRTEQGDSAMYLCASTKPGLARHNEQFFGPGTRLTVL.

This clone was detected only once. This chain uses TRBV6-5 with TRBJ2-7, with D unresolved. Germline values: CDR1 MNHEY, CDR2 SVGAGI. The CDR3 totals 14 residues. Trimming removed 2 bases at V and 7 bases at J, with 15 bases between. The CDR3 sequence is CASSYRSGPGEQYF. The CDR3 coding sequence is TGTGCCAGCAGTTACCGATCGGGTCCCGGTGAGCAGTACTTC.

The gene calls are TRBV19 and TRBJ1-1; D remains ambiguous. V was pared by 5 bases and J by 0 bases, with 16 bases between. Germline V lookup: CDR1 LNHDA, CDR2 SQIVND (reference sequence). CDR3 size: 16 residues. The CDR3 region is CASSPRQVPMNTEAFF. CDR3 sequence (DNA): TGTGCCAGTAGTCCCCGCCAAGTGCCGATGAACACTGAAGCTTTCTTT.

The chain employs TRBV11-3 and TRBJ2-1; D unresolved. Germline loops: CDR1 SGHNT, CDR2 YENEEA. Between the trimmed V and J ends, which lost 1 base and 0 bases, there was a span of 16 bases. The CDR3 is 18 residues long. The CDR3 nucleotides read TGTGCCAGCAGCTTAGTATCGGTACCACCGGGCTCCTACAATGAGCAGTTCTTC. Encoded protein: CASSLVSVPPGSYNEQFF.

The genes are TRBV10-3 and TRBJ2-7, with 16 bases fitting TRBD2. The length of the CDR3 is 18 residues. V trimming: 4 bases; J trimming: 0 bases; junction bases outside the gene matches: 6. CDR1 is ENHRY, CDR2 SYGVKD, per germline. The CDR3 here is CAISGGTSGRDVSYEQYF. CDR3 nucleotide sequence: TGTGCCATCAGTGGGGGGACTAGCGGGAGGGATGTCTCCTACGAGCAGTACTTC.

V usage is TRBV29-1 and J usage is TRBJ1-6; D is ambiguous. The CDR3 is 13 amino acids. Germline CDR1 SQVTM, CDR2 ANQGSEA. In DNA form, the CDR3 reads TGCACCAAGAGGCACTCCTATAATTCACCCCTCCACTTT. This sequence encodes CTKRHSYNSPLHF.

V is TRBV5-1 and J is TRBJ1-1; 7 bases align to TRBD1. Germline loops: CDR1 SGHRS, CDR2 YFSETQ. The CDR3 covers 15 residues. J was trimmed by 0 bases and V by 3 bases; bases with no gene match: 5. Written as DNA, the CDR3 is TGCGCCAGCAGCTCTTTTGGACAGGTGAACACTGAAGCTTTCTTT. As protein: CASSSFGQVNTEAFF.

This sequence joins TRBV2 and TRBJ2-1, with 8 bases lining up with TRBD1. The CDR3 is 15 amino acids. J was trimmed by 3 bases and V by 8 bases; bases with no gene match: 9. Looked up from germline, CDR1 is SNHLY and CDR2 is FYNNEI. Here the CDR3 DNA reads TGTGCCAGCCCCGCACAGGGGGATTTCTACAATGAGCAGTTCTTC. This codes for CASPAQGDFYNEQFF.

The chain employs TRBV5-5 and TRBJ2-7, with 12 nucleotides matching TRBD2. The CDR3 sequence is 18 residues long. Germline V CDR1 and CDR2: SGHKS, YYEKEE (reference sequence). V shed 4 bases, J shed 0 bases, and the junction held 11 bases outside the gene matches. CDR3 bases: TGTGCCAGCAGCCTTACTAGCGGGGGGACTCTCAGCTCCTACGAGCAGTACTTC. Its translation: CASSLTSGGTLSSYEQYF.

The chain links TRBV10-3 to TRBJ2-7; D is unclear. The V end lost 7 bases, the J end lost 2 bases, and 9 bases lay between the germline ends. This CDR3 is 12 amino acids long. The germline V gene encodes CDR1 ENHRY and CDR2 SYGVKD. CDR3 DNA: TGTGCCATCACCTCAGGCACCTACGAGCAGTACTTC. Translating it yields CAITSGTYEQYF.

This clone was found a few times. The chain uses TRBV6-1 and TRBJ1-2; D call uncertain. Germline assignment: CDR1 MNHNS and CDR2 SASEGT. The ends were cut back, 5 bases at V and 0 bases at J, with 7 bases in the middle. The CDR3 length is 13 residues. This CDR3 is CASSLGSNYGYTF. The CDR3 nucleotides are TGTGCCAGCAGTCTGGGGTCTAACTATGGCTACACCTTC.

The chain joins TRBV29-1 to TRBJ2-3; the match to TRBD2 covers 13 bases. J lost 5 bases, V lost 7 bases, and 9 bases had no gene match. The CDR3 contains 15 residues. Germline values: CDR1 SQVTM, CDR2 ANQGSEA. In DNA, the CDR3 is TGCAGCGCCCGAGGGACTAGCGGGAACATAGATACGCAGTATTTT. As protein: CSARGTSGNIDTQYF.

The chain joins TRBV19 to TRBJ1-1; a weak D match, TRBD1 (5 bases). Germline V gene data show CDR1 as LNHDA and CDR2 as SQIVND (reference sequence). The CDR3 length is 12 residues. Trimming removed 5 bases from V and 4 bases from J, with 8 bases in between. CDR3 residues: CASSRQGTEAFF. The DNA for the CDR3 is TGTGCCAGTAGTCGGCAGGGCACTGAAGCTTTCTTT.

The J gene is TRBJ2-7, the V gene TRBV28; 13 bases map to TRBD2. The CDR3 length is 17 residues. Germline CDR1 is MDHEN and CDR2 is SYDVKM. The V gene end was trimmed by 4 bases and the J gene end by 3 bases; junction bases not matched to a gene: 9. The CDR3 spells CASSSDGTSGENYEQYF. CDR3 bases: TGTGCCAGCAGTTCCGACGGGACTAGCGGGGAAAACTACGAGCAGTACTTC.

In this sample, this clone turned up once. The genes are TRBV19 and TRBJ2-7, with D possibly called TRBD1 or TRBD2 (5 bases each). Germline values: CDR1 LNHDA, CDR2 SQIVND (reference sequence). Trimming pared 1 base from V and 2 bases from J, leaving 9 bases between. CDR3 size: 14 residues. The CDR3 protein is CASSIAGLPYEQYF. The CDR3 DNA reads TGTGCCAGTAGTATAGCGGGGCTCCCCTACGAGCAGTACTTC.

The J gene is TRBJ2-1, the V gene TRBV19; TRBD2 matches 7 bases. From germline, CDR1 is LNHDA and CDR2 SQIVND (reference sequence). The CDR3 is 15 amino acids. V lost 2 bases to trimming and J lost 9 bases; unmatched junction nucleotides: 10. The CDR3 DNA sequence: TGTGCCAGTAGTATAACTAGCGAACCGAGGGGTGAGCAGTTCTTC. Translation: CASSITSEPRGEQFF.

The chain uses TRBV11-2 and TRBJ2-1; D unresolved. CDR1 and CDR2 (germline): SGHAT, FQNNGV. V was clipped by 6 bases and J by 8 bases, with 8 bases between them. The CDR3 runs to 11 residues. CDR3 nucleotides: TGTGCCAGCAGAGCCCATCATGAGCAGTTCTTC. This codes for CASRAHHEQFF.

CDR3 protein: CASSPDRGNSPLHF. The CDR3 bases are TGTGCCAGCAGCCCGGACAGGGGGAATTCACCCCTCCACTTT. The chain links TRBV5-4 to TRBJ1-6, with 10 nucleotides matching TRBD1. CDR3 length: 14 amino acids. Germline V gene data show CDR1 as SGHNT and CDR2 as YYREEE (reference sequence). The J segment lost 7 bases and the V segment lost 4 bases, leaving 2 bases of the junction unmatched.

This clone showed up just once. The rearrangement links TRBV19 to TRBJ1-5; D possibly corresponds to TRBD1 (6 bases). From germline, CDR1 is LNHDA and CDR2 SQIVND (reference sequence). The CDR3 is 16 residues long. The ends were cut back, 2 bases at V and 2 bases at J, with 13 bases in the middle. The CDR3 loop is CASSITGGDGNQPQHF. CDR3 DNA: TGTGCCAGTAGTATAACGGGGGGCGATGGCAATCAGCCCCAGCATTTT.

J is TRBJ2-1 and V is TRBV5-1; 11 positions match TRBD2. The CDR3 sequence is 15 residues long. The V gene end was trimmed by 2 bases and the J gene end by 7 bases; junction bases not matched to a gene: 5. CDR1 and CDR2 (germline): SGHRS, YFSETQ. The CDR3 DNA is TGCGCCAGCAGCTTACTAGCGGGAGCGAGGAATGAGCAGTTCTTC. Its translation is CASSLLAGARNEQFF.

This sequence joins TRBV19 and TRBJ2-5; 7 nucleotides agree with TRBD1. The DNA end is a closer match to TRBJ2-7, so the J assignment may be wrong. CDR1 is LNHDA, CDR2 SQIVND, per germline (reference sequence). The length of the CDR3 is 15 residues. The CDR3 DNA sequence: TGTGCCAGTAGGTCTCCCGGGACAGCTTCCTACGAGCAGTACTTC. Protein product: CASRSPGTASYEQYF.

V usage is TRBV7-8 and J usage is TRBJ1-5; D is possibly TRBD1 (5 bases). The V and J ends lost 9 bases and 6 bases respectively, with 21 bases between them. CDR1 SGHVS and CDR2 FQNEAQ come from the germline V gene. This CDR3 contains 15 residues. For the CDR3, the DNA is TGTGCCAGTCCTGGGGGGGGTCTTTCGAGTCAGCCCCAGCATTTT. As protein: CASPGGGLSSQPQHF.

The CDR3 DNA sequence: TGTGCCAGCAGCTTACCCAGTACCGGGGAGCTGTTTTTT. Its protein product is CASSLPSTGELFF. The rearrangement links TRBV7-6 to TRBJ2-2; D not resolved. Trimming left V 2 bases short and J 5 bases short, with 6 bases between. Germline CDR1 is SGHVS and CDR2 is FNYEAQ. This CDR3 comprises 13 residues.